Following are 30 T cell receptor beta chains from one sample sequenced in a study of read filtering for tumor transcriptome and immune sequencing. Molecular barcoded adaptors covering alpha/delta and beta/gamma chains were used on roughly 400 ng RNA. TCRdb ran MiXCR on the reads and lists one entry per CDR3 protein. The sample yields 20,000 or so distinct CDR3 sequences, roughly a fifth seen once. Sequencing was carried out using a population of CD138-negative cells sorted from bone marrow. All receptors come from a donor aged 40 or older with multiple myeloma.

This clonotype is termed medium-sized (0.01 to 0.1%). This chain joins TRBV20-1 and TRBJ2-1; possibly TRBD1 for D (5 bases). Germline loops: CDR1 DFQATT, CDR2 SNEGSKA (reference sequence). V gave up 0 bases and J gave up 7 bases, with 16 bases separating them. The CDR3 covers 15 residues. This CDR3 is CSARDHKGHTNEQFF. In DNA form, the CDR3 reads TGCAGTGCTAGAGACCATAAAGGACACACGAATGAGCAGTTCTTC.

The rearrangement links TRBV29-1 to TRBJ1-1, with 10 bases that match TRBD1. Germline V CDR1 and CDR2: SQVTM, ANQGSEA. J lost 3 bases, V lost 6 bases, and 7 bases had no gene match. This CDR3 spans 14 amino acids. Written as DNA, the CDR3 is TGCAGCGTGGCCCCGGGACAGGGGTACACTGAAGCTTTCTTT. It is translated as CSVAPGQGYTEAFF.

Concerning this clonotype: Relative to the germline gene, one junction end is altered; a read error may explain this. V and J are TRBV7-2 and TRBJ2-2, with D tentatively TRBD2 (6 bases). Germline V gene sequence: CDR1 SGHTA, CDR2 FQGNSA. The CDR3 runs 13 residues. The CDR3 region is CASSWRKSGGLFF. The DNA of the CDR3 is TGTGCCAGCAGCTGGAGAAAGTCCGGGGGGCTGTTTTTT.

In its sample, this clonotype was seen many times. This chain uses TRBV28 with TRBJ2-7; 8 bases are shared with TRBD2. This CDR3 spans 12 amino acids. Germline assignment: CDR1 MDHEN and CDR2 SYDVKM. The V gene end was trimmed by 5 bases and the J gene end by 3 bases; junction bases not matched to a gene: 0. CDR3 sequence (DNA): TGTGCCAGCAGTCGGGAGGGCTACGAGCAGTACTTC. Its translation is CASSREGYEQYF. Based on the CDR3 plus reference TRBV28 and TRBJ2-7, the full variable domain is DVKVTQSSRYLVKRTGEKVFLECVQDMDHENMFWYRQDPGLGLRLIYFSYDVKMKEKGDIPEGYSVSREKKERFSLILESASTNQTSMYLCASSREGYEQYFGPGTRLTVT.

The sample holds many counts of this clonotype. V usage is TRBV12-3 or TRBV12-4 and J usage is TRBJ2-7, with unresolved D. The V end was cut by 3 bases, the J end by 0 bases, with 9 bases between. This CDR3 is 14 amino acids long. The CDR3 region has the DNA TGTGCCAGCAGTTTTTCCAGCCCCTCCTACGAGCAGTACTTC. As protein: CASSFSSPSYEQYF.

This clonotype appeared many times. V usage is TRBV30 and J usage is TRBJ2-7, with 11 bases that match TRBD1. This CDR3 region has 15 residues. Looked up from germline, CDR1 is GTSNPN and CDR2 is SVGIG (reference sequence). J gave up 3 bases and V 4 bases, and 8 bases lay outside the gene matches. This chain's CDR3 is CAWTPDRGRFYEQYF. The CDR3 nucleotides are TGTGCCTGGACCCCGGACAGGGGGCGGTTCTACGAGCAGTACTTC.

In regard to this clonotype: Only one base separates this from a far larger clonotype, so it likely reflects a read error. The V gene is TRBV2, the J gene TRBJ2-7; D gene ambiguous. V lost 4 bases to trimming and J lost 7 bases, with 20 bases between them. CDR1 and CDR2 (germline): SNHLY, FYNNEI. The CDR3 consists of 15 residues. CDR3 sequence (DNA): TGTGCCAGCAGTGTTGGCACCAGCTCCTACAATGAGCAGTACTTC. This codes for CASSVGTSSYNEQYF.

This clonotype was detected many times. The genes are TRBV7-9 and TRBJ1-1; D uncertain. From germline, CDR1 is SEHNR and CDR2 FQNEAQ (reference sequence). V lost 2 bases and J lost 0, with 10 bases in between. The CDR3 is 15 amino acids. DNA of the CDR3: TGTGCCAGCAGCTTAAAAGCCCTGATGAACACTGAAGCTTTCTTT. It encodes CASSLKALMNTEAFF.

As regards this clonotype: The final CDR3 position lacks the conserved phenylalanine or tryptophan, pointing to a likely read error. CDR3 sequence (DNA): TGTGCCAGCAAGGGGGGGGAGGAAGACACTGAAGCTTTCTTG. It is translated as CASKGGEEDTEAFL. V gene TRBV28 combines with J gene TRBJ1-1; a weak D match, TRBD1 (6 bases). Deletions cut 7 bases from V and 3 bases from J, with 15 bases between. Germline-derived CDR1 and CDR2 are MDHEN and SYDVKM. The CDR3 totals 14 residues.

This clonotype was counted at least ten times. The rearrangement links TRBV29-1 to TRBJ2-5; 7 bases are a match to TRBD2. Germline V gene data show CDR1 as SQVTM and CDR2 as ANQGSEA. V was clipped by 6 bases and J by 2 bases; unmatched bases: 9. This CDR3 region has 14 residues. The CDR3 DNA reads as TGCAGCGTCCGACTAGCCAGGGCACAAGAGACCCAGTACTTC. It translates to CSVRLARAQETQYF.

This clonotype is medium-sized in the sample. This chain links TRBV20-1 with TRBJ2-5; the match to TRBD1 covers 9 bases. J was trimmed by 4 bases and V by 4 bases; bases with no gene match: 10. This CDR3 is 15 amino acids long. Per the germline V gene, CDR1 is DFQATT and CDR2 is SNEGSKA (reference sequence). The CDR3 is CSATGTGKAPETQYF. The CDR3 nucleotides are TGCAGTGCTACGGGGACAGGGAAAGCCCCAGAGACCCAGTACTTC.

For this clonotype: A read error is possible here, since a much larger clone lies one base away. CDR3 coding DNA: TGCAGCGTTGGGGAGGGAGGGCGACTGGGAGAGACCCTGTACTTC. This translates into CSVGEGGRLGETLYF. This sequence joins TRBV29-1 and TRBJ2-5, with 7 positions matching TRBD2. The CDR3 has 15 amino acids. Germline V gene sequence: CDR1 SQVTM, CDR2 ANQGSEA.

In this sample, this clonotype turned up many times. The CDR3 region has the DNA TGTGCCAGTGCCGGGACTAGCCTCCACGAGCAGTACTTC. Residues: CASAGTSLHEQYF. The rearrangement uses TRBV19 and TRBJ2-7; 9 positions match TRBD2. There are 13 residues in the CDR3. After removal of 8 bases from V and 5 bases from J, the junction contained 7 bases not matched to a gene. Germline CDR1 LNHDA, CDR2 SQIVND (reference sequence).

V is TRBV20-1 and J is TRBJ2-7; D may be TRBD2 (5 bases). The germline V gene encodes CDR1 DFQATT and CDR2 SNEGSKA (reference sequence). The length of the CDR3 is 20 residues. Trimming stripped 6 bases from V and 0 bases from J, with 33 bases between. CDR3 residues: CSAAPRAPGVDGRDSYEQYF. The CDR3 nucleotides read TGCAGTGCCGCCCCGAGGGCCCCAGGCGTCGATGGGCGCGACTCCTACGAGCAGTACTTC.

The V and J genes are TRBV5-4 and TRBJ1-1, with D perhaps TRBD1 (6 bases). Germline CDR1 reads SGHNT; CDR2 reads YYREEE (reference sequence). This CDR3 has 16 residues. Trimming shortened V by 0 bases and J by 1 base, and 13 bases separated the two germline ends. The CDR3 region is CASSLAGRGSNTEAFF. DNA of the CDR3: TGTGCCAGCAGCTTGGCGGGCAGGGGTTCGAACACTGAAGCTTTCTTT.

The CDR3 region is CASSLSGDRVLYEQYF. The CDR3 DNA follows: TGTGCCAGCAGCCTCTCTGGAGACAGGGTCCTATACGAGCAGTACTTC. The V call is TRBV7-2, the J call TRBJ2-7; 7 bases are a match to TRBD1. V gave up 5 bases and J gave up 4 bases; unmatched junction bases: 14. Germline assignment: CDR1 SGHTA and CDR2 FQGNSA. The CDR3 is 16 amino acids.

By proportion, this clonotype is medium-sized. V usage is TRBV11-2 and J usage is TRBJ2-1; D gene uncertain. The germline CDR1 and CDR2 sequences are SGHAT and FQNNGV. V was clipped by 8 bases and J by 4 bases, with 18 bases between them. The CDR3 has 15 amino acids. In DNA form, the CDR3 reads TGTGCCAGCCAATTCCGGGTAGAAGGTTACAATGAGCAGTTCTTC. Translating gives CASQFRVEGYNEQFF.

This clonotype was seen only a few times. The chain joins TRBV7-9 to TRBJ1-2; D remains ambiguous. Germline V gene data show CDR1 as SEHNR and CDR2 as FQNEAQ (reference sequence). The CDR3 extends over 11 amino acids. Trimming took 4 bases from V and 5 from J, leaving 5 bases between them. The DNA for the CDR3 is TGTGCCAGCAGCTCCCAATATGGCTACACCTTC. Protein: CASSSQYGYTF.

This clonotype was counted at least ten times. DNA for the CDR3: TGTGCCAGCAGCCCCCCTTGGGCGGGATCTGACGAGCAGTACTTC. This codes for CASSPPWAGSDEQYF. This sequence joins TRBV7-2 and TRBJ2-7; possible D gene TRBD2, 6 bases. Trimming stripped 5 bases from V and 5 bases from J, with 19 bases between. The CDR3 sequence is 15 residues long. From germline, CDR1 is SGHTA and CDR2 FQGNSA.

This clonotype was recorded at least ten times. V gene TRBV19 combines with J gene TRBJ1-5; 11 bases are a match to TRBD1. This CDR3 region has 15 residues. CDR1 and CDR2 (germline): LNHDA, SQIVND (reference sequence). With 6 bases clipped from V and 7 bases from J, the junction kept 8 bases outside the gene matches. CDR3 region: CASRDRGPGSQPQHF. The CDR3 region has the DNA TGTGCCAGTAGGGACAGGGGGCCGGGATCCCAGCCCCAGCATTTT.

By its share, this clonotype is medium-sized (0.01 to 0.1%). The chain couples TRBV24-1 to TRBJ2-3, with a weak D call TRBD1 (6 bases). The CDR3 extends over 17 amino acids. V shed 3 bases and J shed 1 base, with 16 bases lying between them. The germline V gene has CDR1 KGHDR and CDR2 SFDVKD. In DNA form, the CDR3 reads TGTGCCACCAGTGATGCGGACAGCCGGACGGGCACAGATACGCAGTATTTT. Amino acids: CATSDADSRTGTDTQYF.

There are a few counts of this clonotype. The rearrangement uses TRBV27 and TRBJ2-5, with D perhaps matching TRBD1 (5 bases). CDR3 size: 15 residues. V was clipped by 6 bases and J by 1 base, with 15 bases between them. Germline loops: CDR1 MNHEY, CDR2 SMNVEV (reference sequence). The CDR3, as DNA: TGTGCCAGCAGGCCCAGGGCTTTGTCCCAAGAGACCCAGTACTTC. Protein sequence: CASRPRALSQETQYF.

A note on this clonotype: At one of its ends the junction is not consistent with the germline gene, which may arise from a read error. The chain combines TRBV7-8 with TRBJ2-1, with D tentatively TRBD1 (7 bases). In germline, CDR1 is SGHVS, CDR2 FQNEAQ. The CDR3 runs 17 residues. The CDR3 sequence is CASSSPQGEVSYNGQFF. The CDR3 nucleotides are TGTGCCAGCAGCTCCCCCCAGGGGGAGGTTTCCTACAATGGGCAGTTCTTC.

This clonotype was seen repeatedly, ten times or more. The rearrangement uses TRBV29-1 and TRBJ2-6; 10 nucleotides line up with TRBD1. The ends lost 6 bases at V and 1 base at J; junction bases unmatched: 6. Germline V gives CDR1 SQVTM, CDR2 ANQGSEA. The CDR3 sequence is 16 residues long. CDR3 protein: CSVPRDRGSGANVLTF. The CDR3 DNA reads as TGCAGCGTCCCGAGGGACAGGGGTTCTGGGGCCAACGTCCTGACTTTC.

The chain employs TRBV25-1 and TRBJ2-3; unclear D gene. The CDR3 extends over 12 amino acids. Trimming removed 2 bases from V and 8 bases from J, with 8 bases in between. Per germline, CDR1 MGHDK and CDR2 SYGVNS. This chain's CDR3 is CASSEGEGTQYF. The CDR3 DNA follows: TGTGCCAGCAGTGAAGGGGAAGGTACGCAGTATTTT.

This clonotype has at least ten counts. CDR3: CASSPLSGTRIMGEQFF. The CDR3 DNA reads as TGTGCCAGCTCACCTTTGTCCGGGACTAGAATAATGGGTGAGCAGTTCTTC. The chain links TRBV18 to TRBJ2-1, with 8 positions matching TRBD2. The J segment lost 9 bases and the V segment lost 3 bases, leaving 16 bases of the junction unmatched. CDR1 and CDR2 (germline): KGHSH, LQKENI. The CDR3 spans 17 residues.

This clonotype was found many times. The rearrangement uses TRBV6-2 or TRBV6-3 and TRBJ2-6, with D possibly being TRBD1 (6 bases). Germline lookup yields CDR1 MNHEY and CDR2 SVGEGT. V lost 2 bases and J 3 bases, leaving 8 bases between the germline ends. The length of the CDR3 is 15 residues. The CDR3, as DNA: TGTGCCAGCAGTTACAGGGGGAGTGGGGCCAACGTCCTGACTTTC. It codes for CASSYRGSGANVLTF.

This clonotype was observed a handful of times. The chain combines TRBV27 with TRBJ2-3; D might be TRBD2 (6 bases). This CDR3 has 16 residues. The V end lost 5 bases, the J end lost 0 bases, and 15 bases lay between the germline ends. CDR1 and CDR2 from the germline V gene are MNHEY and SMNVEV (reference sequence). CDR3 bases: TGTGCCAGCAGTCTGCTCCGGGGGATAAGCACAGATACGCAGTATTTT. Its protein product is CASSLLRGISTDTQYF.

This clonotype was counted only a few times. This chain links TRBV5-1 with TRBJ2-2, with TRBD2 matching 7 bases. The germline V gene encodes CDR1 SGHRS and CDR2 YFSETQ. V was clipped by 0 bases and J by 5 bases; unmatched bases: 7. The CDR3 consists of 16 residues. The CDR3 is CASSLESQGGTGELFF. In nucleotides, the CDR3 is TGCGCCAGCAGCTTGGAATCTCAGGGAGGGACCGGGGAGCTGTTTTTT.

The chain joins TRBV4-3 to TRBJ2-2, with a tentative D call TRBD2 (5 bases). The CDR3 spans 15 residues. V was trimmed by 4 bases and J by 5 bases, leaving 14 bases between them. The germline gives CDR1 LGHNA, CDR2 YSLEER. In DNA form, the CDR3 reads TGCGCCAGCAGCCGACTACCCTCAGCAACCGGGGAGCTGTTTTTT. It codes for CASSRLPSATGELFF.